This T cell receptor beta chain is from a study of a mutant IDH1 vaccine in newly diagnosed glioma (dated by TCRdb to about 2021). Background on the whole study: Across visits V03 through V10, patients got a total of eight vaccinations, given in weeks 1, 3, 5, 7, 11, 15, 19 and 23. Vaccination started 4-6 weeks after radiotherapy alone, or was given together with temozolomide cycles in the groups whose treatment included chemotherapy. The approximately 30 treated patients were approximately 62% male and around 40% female, with a mean age of around 40 years. Prior to enrollment, standard therapy consisting of radiotherapy alone, temozolomide alone, or radiochemotherapy with temozolomide had been administered to patients, with the combination being received by most patients. Peripheral blood was drawn at six visits: V03 (baseline), V05, V07, V10, V12 and V13. Longitudinal TCRB deep sequencing was performed for roughly 24 treated patients wherever samples were available for exploratory analyses.

A note on this clone: It lacks a known antigen. The input lacks base qualities; no much larger clone sits a single base away.

The CDR3 spans 17 residues, from the cysteine through the phenylalanine. Just the 51-base CDR3 DNA is kept, in frame starting at base 1. According to the germline V gene (reference sequence), CDR1 reads LNHDA and CDR2 reads SQIVND. V drops 4 bases and J drops 4 bases, leaving 19 bases in between. The label giving this sample's time point can be read as: week 23, last vaccination. Each vaccine dose, consisting of 300 ug of a 20-mer mutant IDH1 peptide in Montanide, was administered subcutaneously with topical imiquimod. All donors had newly diagnosed IDH1-mutant astrocytomas of WHO grade 3 or 4 that showed loss of nuclear ATRX. The samples were drawn from NOA16, a multicentre, single-arm, open-label phase I trial in Germany that tested a mutant IDH1 peptide vaccine in humans for the first time. Genomic DNA for TCRB sequencing was isolated from EDTA blood with the DNeasy Blood and Tissue Kit. The library was obtained by the immunoSEQ multiplex PCR assay. The hsTCRB Kit was used according to the manufacturer's protocol to amplify rearranged TCR beta chain sequences. TCRB libraries were sequenced on an Illumina MiSeq. In the original analysis: The proprietary platform of the kit vendor was used for demultiplexing, trimming and gene mapping. TCRdb provides this immuneACCESS table in a form limited to in-frame rearrangements. Some clones are lacking; in checked studies, under half of them reflect an unresolved V gene, and why the rest are absent is not known. V, J and clone size were drawn from that table, and D and trimming were deduced from the DNA. The sample has around 30,000 clones on record, roughly 90% of them singletons. The ten largest make up around 2.6% of the sample.

The research as a whole found: Selection of PBMC samples for TCRB deep sequencing was based on availability. According to the authors, sample limitations meant that analyses of patient blood samples could not be reproduced. Immune responses induced by the vaccine were seen in about 93% of patients across multiple MHC alleles. Pseudoprogression seemed to be unrelated to changes in the top peripheral T cell clonotypes found by TCRB sequencing.

The sequence is built from TRBV19 and TRBJ1-4, with TRBD1 as a weak D call on 6 bases. The clonotype comes from a man in his forties or fifties with glioma. This material consisted of PBMCs, taken from a glioma patient whose treatment included an IDH1 peptide vaccine. The nucleotides read TGTGCCAGTAGTAAGAGCCCCCCGGGGGGCCTTAATGAAAAACTGTTTTTT. This codes for CASSKSPPGGLNEKLFF.